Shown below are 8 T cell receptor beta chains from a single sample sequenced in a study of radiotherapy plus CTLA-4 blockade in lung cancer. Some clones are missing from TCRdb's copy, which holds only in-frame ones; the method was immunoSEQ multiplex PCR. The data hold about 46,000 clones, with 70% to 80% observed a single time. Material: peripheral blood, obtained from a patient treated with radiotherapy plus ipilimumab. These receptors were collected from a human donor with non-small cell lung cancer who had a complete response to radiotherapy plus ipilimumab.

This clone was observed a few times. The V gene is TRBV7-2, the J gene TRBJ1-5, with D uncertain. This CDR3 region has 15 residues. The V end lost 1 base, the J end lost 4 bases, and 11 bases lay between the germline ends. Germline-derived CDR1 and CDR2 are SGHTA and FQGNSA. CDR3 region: CASSLDIGGNQPQHF. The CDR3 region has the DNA TGTGCCAGCAGCTTAGACATTGGCGGAAATCAGCCCCAGCATTTT. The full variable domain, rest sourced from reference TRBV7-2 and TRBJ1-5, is GAGVSQSPSNKVTEKGKDVELRCDPISGHTALYWYRQSLGQGLEFLIYFQGNSAPDKSGLPSDRFSAERTGGSVSTLTIQRTQQEDSAVYLCASSLDIGGNQPQHFGDGTRLSIL.

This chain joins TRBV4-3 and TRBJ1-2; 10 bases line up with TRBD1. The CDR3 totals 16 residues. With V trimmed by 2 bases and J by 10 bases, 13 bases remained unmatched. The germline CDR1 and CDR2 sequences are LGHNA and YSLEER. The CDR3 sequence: CASSQHNMQGTGDYTF. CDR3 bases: TGCGCCAGCAGCCAACATAATATGCAGGGGACAGGGGACTACACCTTC.

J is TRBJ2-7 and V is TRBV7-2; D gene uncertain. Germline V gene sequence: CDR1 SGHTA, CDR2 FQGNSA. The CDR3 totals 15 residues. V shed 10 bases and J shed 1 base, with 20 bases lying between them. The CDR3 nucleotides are TGTGCCACACAGCTTAGAGTCCCTGGGTCCTACGAGCAGTACTTC. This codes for CATQLRVPGSYEQYF.

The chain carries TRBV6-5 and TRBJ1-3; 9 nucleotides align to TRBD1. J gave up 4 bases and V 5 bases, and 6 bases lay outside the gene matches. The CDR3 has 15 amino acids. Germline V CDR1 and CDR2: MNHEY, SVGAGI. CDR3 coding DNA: TGTGCCAGCAGTCCCCGGGACAGGGTCGGAAACACCATATATTTT. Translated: CASSPRDRVGNTIYF.

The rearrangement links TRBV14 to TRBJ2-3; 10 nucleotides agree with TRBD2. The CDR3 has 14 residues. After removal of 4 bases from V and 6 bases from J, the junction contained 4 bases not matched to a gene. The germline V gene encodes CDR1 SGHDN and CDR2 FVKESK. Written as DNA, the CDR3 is TGTGCCAGCAGCCCTAGCGGGAGTATTGATACGCAGTATTTT. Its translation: CASSPSGSIDTQYF.

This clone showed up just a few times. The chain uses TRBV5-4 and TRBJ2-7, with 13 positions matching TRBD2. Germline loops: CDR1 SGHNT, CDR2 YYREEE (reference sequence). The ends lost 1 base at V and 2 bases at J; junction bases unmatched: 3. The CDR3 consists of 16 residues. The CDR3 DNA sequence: TGTGCCAGCAGCTTGACTAGCGGGGGGGCACCCTACGAGCAGTACTTC. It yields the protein CASSLTSGGAPYEQYF. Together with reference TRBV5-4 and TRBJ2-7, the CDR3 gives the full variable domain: ETGVTQSPTHLIKTRGQQVTLRCSSQSGHNTVSWYQQALGQGPQFIFQYYREEENGRGNFPPRFSGLQFPNYSSELNVNALELDDSALYLCASSLTSGGAPYEQYFGPGTRLTVT.

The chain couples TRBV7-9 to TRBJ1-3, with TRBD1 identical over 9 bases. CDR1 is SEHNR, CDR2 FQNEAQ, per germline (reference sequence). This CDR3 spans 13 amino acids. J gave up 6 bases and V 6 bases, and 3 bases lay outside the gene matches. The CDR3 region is CASRQGAENTIYF. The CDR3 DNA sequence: TGTGCCAGCAGACAGGGGGCTGAAAACACCATATATTTT.

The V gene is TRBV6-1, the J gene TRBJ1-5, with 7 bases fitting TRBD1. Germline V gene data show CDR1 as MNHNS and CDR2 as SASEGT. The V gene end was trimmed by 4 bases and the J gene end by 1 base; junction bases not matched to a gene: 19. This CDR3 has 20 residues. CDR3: CASSVAGRRGLNRSNQPQHF. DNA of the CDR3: TGTGCCAGCAGTGTAGCCGGGAGAAGGGGGCTAAATAGGAGCAATCAGCCCCAGCATTTT.